This T cell receptor beta chain derives from a study of Graves' ophthalmopathy and Graves' hyperthyroidism. Findings and caveats of the study: A model built from 13 signatures distinguished ophthalmopathy from stable hyperthyroidism with 85% to 90% sensitivity and approximately 81% specificity. A majority of expanded thyroid clonotypes exceeding 0.001 frequency were likewise present in blood.

Using RNA transcripts, the TCR beta CDR3 regions were amplified. HTBI primers were used in a first-round RT-PCR, which preceded a second-round multiplex PCR. MiXCR, applied by TCRdb to the multiplex PCR reads, yields one record per CDR3 protein. Among about half a million distinct CDR3 sequences, 13% to 15% were seen once, and the ten largest hold 9.5% to 10%. Germline CDR1 GTSNPN, CDR2 SVGIG (reference sequence). Trimming took 4 bases from V and 2 from J; bases not matched to a gene: 4. The CDR3 extends over 13 amino acids. This clonotype was observed many times. Its antigen is still unknown. The source of this sequence is a woman aged 30 to 39 with Graves' ophthalmopathy. V and J are TRBV30 and TRBJ1-1; 7 bases are shared with TRBD1. The sequenced material came from blood. CDR3 region: CAWNRQGNTEAFF. DNA for the CDR3: TGTGCCTGGAATCGACAGGGAAACACTGAAGCTTTCTTT.